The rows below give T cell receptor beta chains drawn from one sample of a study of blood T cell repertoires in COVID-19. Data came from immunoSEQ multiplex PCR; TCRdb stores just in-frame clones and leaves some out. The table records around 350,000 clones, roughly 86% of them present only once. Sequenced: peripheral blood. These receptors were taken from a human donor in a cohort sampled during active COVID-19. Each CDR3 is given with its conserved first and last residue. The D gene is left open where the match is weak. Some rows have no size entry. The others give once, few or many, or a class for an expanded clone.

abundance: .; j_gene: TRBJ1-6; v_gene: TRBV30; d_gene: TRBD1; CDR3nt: TGTGCCTGGACCCCGGACAGGACCGATTCACCCCTCCACTTT; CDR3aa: CAWTPDRTDSPLHF
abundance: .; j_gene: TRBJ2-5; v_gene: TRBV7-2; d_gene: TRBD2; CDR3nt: TGTGCCAGCAGCCACCCTACTAGCGGAGAGACCCAGTACTTC; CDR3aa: CASSHPTSGETQYF
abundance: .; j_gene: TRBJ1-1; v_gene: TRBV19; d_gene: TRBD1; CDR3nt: TGTGCCAGTAGCGGGACAGCTAACACTGAAGCTTTCTTT; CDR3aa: CASSGTANTEAFF
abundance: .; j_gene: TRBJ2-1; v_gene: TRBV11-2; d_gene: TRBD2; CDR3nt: TGTGCCAGCAGCCGAACTAGCGGTCTTCCCAATGAGCAGTTCTTC; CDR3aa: CASSRTSGLPNEQFF
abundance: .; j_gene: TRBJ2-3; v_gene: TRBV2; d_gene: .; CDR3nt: TGTGCCAGCAGTGCAGGGGCAGGAACAGATACGCAGTATTTT; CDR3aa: CASSAGAGTDTQYF
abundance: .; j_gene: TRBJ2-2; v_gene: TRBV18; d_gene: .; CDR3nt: TGTGCCAGCTCACCCCTAACAGGGTTAAACACCGGGGAGCTGTTTTTT; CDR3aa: CASSPLTGLNTGELFF
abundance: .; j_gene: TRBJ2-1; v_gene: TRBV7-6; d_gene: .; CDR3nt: TGTGCCAGCAGCTTAGATGGTAGCTCCTACAATGAGCAGTTCTTC; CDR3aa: CASSLDGSSYNEQFF
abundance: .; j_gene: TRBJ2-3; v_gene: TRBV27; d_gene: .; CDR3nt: TGTGCCAGCAGGCGAACGTTAGCTCCGGGGACAGATACGCAGTATTTT; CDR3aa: CASRRTLAPGTDTQYF
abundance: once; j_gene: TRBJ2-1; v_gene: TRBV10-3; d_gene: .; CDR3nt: TGTGCCATCAGTGAGTCGACAGTACCTAGTAGCTCCTACAATGAGCAGTTCTTC; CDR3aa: CAISESTVPSSSYNEQFF
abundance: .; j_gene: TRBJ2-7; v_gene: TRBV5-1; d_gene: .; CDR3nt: TGCGCCAGCAGCGCTACAGGGGGGGTTGTCTACGAGCAGTACTTC; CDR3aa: CASSATGGVVYEQYF
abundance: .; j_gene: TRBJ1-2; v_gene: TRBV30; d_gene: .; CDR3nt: TGTGCCTGGAACCGGCCCAGGTGGGTCAACTATGGCTACACCTTC; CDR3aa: CAWNRPRWVNYGYTF
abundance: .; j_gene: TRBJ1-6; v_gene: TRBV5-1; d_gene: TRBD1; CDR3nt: TGCGCCAGCAGCATGGACAGGAATTCACCCCTCCACTTT; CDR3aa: CASSMDRNSPLHF
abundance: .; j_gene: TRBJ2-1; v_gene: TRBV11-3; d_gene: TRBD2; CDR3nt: TGTGCCAGCAGCGGGGGACTAGCGGGTGAGCAGTTCTTC; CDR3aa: CASSGGLAGEQFF
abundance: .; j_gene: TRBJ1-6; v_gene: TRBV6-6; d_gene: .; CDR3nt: TGTGCCAGCAGCAACAGGGAACCCTATAATTCACCCCTCCACTTT; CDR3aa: CASSNREPYNSPLHF
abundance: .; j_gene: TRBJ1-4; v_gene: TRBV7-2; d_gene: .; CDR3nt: TGTGCCAGCAGCCTAGGGGGGAGGGCTAATGAAAAACTGTTTTTT; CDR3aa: CASSLGGRANEKLFF
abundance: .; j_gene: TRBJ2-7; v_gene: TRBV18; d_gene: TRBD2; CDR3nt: TGTGCCAGCTCACCACCGCGTTCCATAGCGGGAGGCGGCGAGCAGTACTTC; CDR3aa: CASSPPRSIAGGGEQYF
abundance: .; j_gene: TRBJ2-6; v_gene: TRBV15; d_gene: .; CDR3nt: TGTGCCACCAGCAGACAGGATGGGGCCAACGTCCTGACTTTC; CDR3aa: CATSRQDGANVLTF
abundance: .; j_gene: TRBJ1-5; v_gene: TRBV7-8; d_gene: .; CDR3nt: TGTGCCAGCAGCCCCCTTGGCGTGGGGGCGGGTCAGCCCCAGCATTTT; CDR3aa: CASSPLGVGAGQPQHF
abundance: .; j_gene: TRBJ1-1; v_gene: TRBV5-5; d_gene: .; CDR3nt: TGTGCCAGCAGCTCGGCTGGGACAAGGGGACCAAACACTGAAGCTTTCTTT; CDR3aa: CASSSAGTRGPNTEAFF
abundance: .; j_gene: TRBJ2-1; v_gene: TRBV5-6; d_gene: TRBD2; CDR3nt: TGTGCCAGCAGCTTGGGCGGGAGGGCCCGCAATGAGCAGTTCTTC; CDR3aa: CASSLGGRARNEQFF
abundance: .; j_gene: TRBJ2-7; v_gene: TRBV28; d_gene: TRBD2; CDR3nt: TGTGCCAGCAGACCAGCGGGAGGCGCCTACGAGCAGTACTTC; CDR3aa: CASRPAGGAYEQYF
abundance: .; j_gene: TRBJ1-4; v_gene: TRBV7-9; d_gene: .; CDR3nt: TGTGCCAGCAGCATCCTAAGGGGCACTAATGAAAAACTGTTTTTT; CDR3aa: CASSILRGTNEKLFF
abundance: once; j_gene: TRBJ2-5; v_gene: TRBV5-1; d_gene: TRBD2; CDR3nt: TGCGCCAGCAGCCAAGAGGGACTAGCGGGGGGGCAGACCCAGTACTTC; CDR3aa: CASSQEGLAGGQTQYF
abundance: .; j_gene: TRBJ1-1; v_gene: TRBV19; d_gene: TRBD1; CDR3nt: TGTGCCAGTAGTACAACAGGGGGCACTGAAGCTTTCTTT; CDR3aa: CASSTTGGTEAFF
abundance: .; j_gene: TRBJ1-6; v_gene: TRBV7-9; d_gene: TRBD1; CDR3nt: TGTGCCAGCAGCTTAGGACAGGGTGTTCGGTCACCCCTCCACTTT; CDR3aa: CASSLGQGVRSPLHF
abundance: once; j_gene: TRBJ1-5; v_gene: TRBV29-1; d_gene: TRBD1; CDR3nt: TGCAGCGTTGGGACAGGGGTGGGTCAGCCCCAGCATTTT; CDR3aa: CSVGTGVGQPQHF
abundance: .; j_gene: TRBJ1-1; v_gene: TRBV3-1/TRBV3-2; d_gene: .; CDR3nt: TGTGCCAGCAGCCAAGATGTCGGGGAGCTGAACACTGAAGCTTTCTTT; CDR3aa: CASSQDVGELNTEAFF
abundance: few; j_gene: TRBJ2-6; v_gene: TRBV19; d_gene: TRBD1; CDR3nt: TGTGCCAGTAGTTCCGGGACAGGGGCTGGGGCCAACGTCCTGACTTTC; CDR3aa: CASSSGTGAGANVLTF
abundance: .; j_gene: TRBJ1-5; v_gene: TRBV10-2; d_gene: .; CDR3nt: TGCGCCAGCAGTGAGTCAGACAGCATCAATCAGCCCCAGCATTTT; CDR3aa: CASSESDSINQPQHF
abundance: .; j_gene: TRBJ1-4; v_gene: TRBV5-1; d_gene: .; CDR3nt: TGCGCCAGCAGCCCGGATGGGGGCTTTGAGGAAAAACTGTTTTTT; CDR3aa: CASSPDGGFEEKLFF
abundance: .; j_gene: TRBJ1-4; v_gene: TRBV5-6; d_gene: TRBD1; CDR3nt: TGTGCCAGCAGCATACCGGGACAGGGGAGCGAAAAACTGTTTTTT; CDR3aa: CASSIPGQGSEKLFF
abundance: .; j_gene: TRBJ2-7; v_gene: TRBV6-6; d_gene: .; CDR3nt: TGTGCCAGCAGTCCGCCCCTCGTCCAGGGTGGCGAGCAGTACTTC; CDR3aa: CASSPPLVQGGEQYF
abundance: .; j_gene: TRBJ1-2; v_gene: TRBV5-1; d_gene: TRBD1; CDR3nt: TGCGCCAGCAGCTTGGATGGCAGGGGGCAGGATGGCTACACCTTC; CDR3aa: CASSLDGRGQDGYTF
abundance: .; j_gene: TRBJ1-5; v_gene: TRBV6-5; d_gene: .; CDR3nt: TGTGCCAGCAGCAGGATAAGCAATCAGCCCCAGCATTTT; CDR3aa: CASSRISNQPQHF
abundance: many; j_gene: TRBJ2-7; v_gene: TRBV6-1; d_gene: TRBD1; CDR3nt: TGTGCCAGCAGTGAAGAGGCAGGGGGCTCCTACGAGCAGTACTTC; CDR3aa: CASSEEAGGSYEQYF
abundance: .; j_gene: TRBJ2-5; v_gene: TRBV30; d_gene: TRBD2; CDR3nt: TGTGCCTGGAGCCCCGGGACTAGCGGGGTGGAGACCCAGTACTTC; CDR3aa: CAWSPGTSGVETQYF
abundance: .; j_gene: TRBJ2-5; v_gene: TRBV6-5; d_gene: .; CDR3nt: TGTGCCAGCACCAGGGAACTTCAAGAGACCCAGTACTTC; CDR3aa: CASTRELQETQYF
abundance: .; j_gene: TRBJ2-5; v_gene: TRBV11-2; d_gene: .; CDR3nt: TGTGCCAGCAGCTTGGGGGCAGCAGGGCTGCAAGAGACCCAGTACTTC; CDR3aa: CASSLGAAGLQETQYF
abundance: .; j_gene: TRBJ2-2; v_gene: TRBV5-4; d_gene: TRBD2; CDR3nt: TGTGCCAGCACCAAAACTAGCGGGGTCTCAACGGGCGGGGAGCTGTTTTTT; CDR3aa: CASTKTSGVSTGGELFF
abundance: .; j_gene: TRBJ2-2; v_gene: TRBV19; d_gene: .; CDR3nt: TGTGCCAGTACCCCCCGCACAGGGAGCACCGGGGAGCTGTTTTTT; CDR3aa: CASTPRTGSTGELFF
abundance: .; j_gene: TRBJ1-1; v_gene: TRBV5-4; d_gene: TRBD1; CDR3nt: TGTGCCAGCAGCCCCCGGACAGGATGGGCTGAAGCTTTCTTT; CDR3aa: CASSPRTGWAEAFF
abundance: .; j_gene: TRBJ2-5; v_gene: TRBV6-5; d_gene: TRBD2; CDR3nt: TGTGCCAGCAGTTACTCGAAAGGACTAGCGGGGGAGACCCAGTACTTC; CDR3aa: CASSYSKGLAGETQYF
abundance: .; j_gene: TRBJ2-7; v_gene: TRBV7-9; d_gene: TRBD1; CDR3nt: TGTGCCAGCAGCTTAGTCACAAGGGGGCAGGGCTACGAGCAGTACTTC; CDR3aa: CASSLVTRGQGYEQYF
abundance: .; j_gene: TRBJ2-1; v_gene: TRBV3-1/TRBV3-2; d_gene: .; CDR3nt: TGTGCCAGCAGCCAAGCCGGGATCTCCAATGAGCAGTTCTTC; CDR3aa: CASSQAGISNEQFF
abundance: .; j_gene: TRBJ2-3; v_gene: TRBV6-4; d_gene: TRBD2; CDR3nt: TGTGCCAGCAGTGAGGCGGGAGTCCCTGGGGGCACAGATACGCAGTATTTT; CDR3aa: CASSEAGVPGGTDTQYF
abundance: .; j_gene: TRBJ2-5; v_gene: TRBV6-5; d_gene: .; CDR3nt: TGTGCCAGCAGTTACTCTGGGCTAGCCGAGACCCAGTACTTC; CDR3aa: CASSYSGLAETQYF
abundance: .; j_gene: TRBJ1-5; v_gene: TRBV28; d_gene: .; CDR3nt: TGTGCCAGCAGTTTGGACTTCAATCAGCCCCAGCATTTT; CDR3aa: CASSLDFNQPQHF
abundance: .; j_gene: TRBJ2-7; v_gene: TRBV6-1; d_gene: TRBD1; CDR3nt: TGTGCCAGCAGGGACAGGGATCGGGGCTACGAGCAGTACTTC; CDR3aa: CASRDRDRGYEQYF
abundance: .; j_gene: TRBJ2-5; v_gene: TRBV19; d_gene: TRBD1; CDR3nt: TGTGCCAGTAGTCCATTCGGGACAGCGAAACTCCAAGAGACCCAGTACTTC; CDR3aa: CASSPFGTAKLQETQYF
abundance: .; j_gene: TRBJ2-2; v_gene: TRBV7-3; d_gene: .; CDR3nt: TGTGCCAGCAGCTTACCTATCACCGGGGAGCTGTTTTTT; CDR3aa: CASSLPITGELFF
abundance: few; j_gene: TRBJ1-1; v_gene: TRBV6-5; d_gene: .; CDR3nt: TGTGCCAGCAGGCCGGGGGTGGACACTGAAGCTTTCTTT; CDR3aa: CASRPGVDTEAFF
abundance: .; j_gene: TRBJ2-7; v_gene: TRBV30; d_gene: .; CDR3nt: TGTGCCTGGGCTGTTGGGGCTAGCGTCGAGCAGTACTTC; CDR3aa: CAWAVGASVEQYF
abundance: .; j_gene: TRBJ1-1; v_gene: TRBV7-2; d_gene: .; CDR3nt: TGTGCCAGCAGCTTATCGACTGAAGCTTTCTTT; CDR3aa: CASSLSTEAFF
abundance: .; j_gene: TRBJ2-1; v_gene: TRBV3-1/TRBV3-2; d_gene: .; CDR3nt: TGTGCCAGCAGCCAGACAAACAATGAGCAGTTCTTC; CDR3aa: CASSQTNNEQFF
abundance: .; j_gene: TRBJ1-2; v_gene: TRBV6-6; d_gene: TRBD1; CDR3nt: TGTGCCAGCAGTTACTCCAGGGACAGGGCCGGCTACACCTTC; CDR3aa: CASSYSRDRAGYTF
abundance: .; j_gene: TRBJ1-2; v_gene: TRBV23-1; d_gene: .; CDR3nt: TGCGCCAGCAGTCAACTAACAGTCCCTCCGCCCAGGGGTAACTATGGCTACACCTTC; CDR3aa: CASSQLTVPPPRGNYGYTF
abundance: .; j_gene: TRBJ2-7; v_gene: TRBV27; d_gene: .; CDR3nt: TGTGCCAGCAGTTTGCACGGTCCGAGGGAGCAGTACTTC; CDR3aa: CASSLHGPREQYF